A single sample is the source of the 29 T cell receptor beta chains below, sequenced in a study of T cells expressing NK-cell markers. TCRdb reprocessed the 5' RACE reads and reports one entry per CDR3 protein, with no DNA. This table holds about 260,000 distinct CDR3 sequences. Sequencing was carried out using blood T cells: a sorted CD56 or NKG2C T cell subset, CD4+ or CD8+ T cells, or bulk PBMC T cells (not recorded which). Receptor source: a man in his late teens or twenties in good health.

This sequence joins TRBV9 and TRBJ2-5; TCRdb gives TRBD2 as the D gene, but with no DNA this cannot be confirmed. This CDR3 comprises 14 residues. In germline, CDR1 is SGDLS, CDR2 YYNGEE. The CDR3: CASSEGRGRETQYF.

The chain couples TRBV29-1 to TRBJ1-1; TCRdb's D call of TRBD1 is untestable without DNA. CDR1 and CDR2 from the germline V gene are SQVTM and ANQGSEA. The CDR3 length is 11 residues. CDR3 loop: CSVERPGGAFF.

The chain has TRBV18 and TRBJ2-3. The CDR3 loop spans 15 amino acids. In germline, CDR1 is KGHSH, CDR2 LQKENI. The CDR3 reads CASSPPTPRTDTQYF.

The CDR3 region is CATSDTRLGEQFF. V and J are TRBV24-1 and TRBJ2-1. Germline values: CDR1 KGHDR, CDR2 SFDVKD. CDR3 size: 13 residues.

The CDR3 sequence: CSADPGTGPFSYEQYF. The rearrangement uses TRBV20-1 and TRBJ2-7; the D gene TCRdb calls, TRBD1, cannot be checked with no DNA. CDR1 DFQATT and CDR2 SNEGSKA come from the germline V gene (reference sequence). The CDR3 covers 16 residues.

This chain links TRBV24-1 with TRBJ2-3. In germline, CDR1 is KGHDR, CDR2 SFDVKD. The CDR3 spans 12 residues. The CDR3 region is CATRHLTDTQYF.

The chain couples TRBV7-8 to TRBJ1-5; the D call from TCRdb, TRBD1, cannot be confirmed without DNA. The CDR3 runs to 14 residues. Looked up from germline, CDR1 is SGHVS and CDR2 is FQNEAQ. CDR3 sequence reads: CASSLGGRNQPQHF.

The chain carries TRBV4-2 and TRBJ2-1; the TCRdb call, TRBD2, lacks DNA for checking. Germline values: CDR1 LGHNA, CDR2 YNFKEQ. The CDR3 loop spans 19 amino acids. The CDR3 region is CASSGALGTSGSSYNEQFF.

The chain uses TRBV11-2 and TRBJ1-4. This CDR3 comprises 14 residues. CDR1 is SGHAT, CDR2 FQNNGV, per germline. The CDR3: CASSLESYGGKLFF.

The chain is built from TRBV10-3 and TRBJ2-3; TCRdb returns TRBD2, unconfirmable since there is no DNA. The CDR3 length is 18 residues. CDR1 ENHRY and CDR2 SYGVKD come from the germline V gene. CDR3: CAISESGLAGGPTDTQYF.

CDR3 amino acids: CASSYLQLGTDTQYF. The J gene is TRBJ2-3, the V gene TRBV6-5; no DNA is available, so the TRBD2 call from TCRdb remains unchecked. Germline-derived CDR1 and CDR2 are MNHEY and SVGAGI. The CDR3 totals 15 residues.

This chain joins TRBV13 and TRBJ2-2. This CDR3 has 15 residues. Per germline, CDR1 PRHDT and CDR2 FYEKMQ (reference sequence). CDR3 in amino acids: CASSITAVVAGELFF.

CDR3 amino acids: CASSLYRVTDTQYF. The chain employs TRBV7-3 and TRBJ2-3; TCRdb lists TRBD1, though no DNA is available to test this call. CDR1 and CDR2 (germline): SGHTA, FQGTGA. The CDR3 sequence is 14 residues long.

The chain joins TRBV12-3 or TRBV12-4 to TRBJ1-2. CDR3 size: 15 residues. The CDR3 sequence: CASSSTTAYNYGYTF.

This CDR3 reads CSARANLERELFF. The chain uses TRBV20-1 and TRBJ2-2. CDR1 and CDR2 from the germline V gene are DFQATT and SNEGSKA (reference sequence). The CDR3 consists of 13 residues.

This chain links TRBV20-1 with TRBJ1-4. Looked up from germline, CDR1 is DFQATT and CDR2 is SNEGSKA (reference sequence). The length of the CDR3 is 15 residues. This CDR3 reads CSARLPAGRSEKLFF.

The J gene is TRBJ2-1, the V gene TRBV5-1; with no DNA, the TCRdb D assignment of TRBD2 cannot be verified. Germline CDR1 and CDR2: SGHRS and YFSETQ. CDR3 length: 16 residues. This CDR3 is CASSSPSGRVGGEQFF.

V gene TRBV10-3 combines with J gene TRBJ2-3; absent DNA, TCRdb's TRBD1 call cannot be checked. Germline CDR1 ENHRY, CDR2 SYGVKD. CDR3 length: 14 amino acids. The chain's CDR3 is CAITQGTSTDTQYF.

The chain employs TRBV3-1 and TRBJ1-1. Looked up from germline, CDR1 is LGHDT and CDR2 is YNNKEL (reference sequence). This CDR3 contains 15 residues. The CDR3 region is CASSQGRGPNTEAFF.

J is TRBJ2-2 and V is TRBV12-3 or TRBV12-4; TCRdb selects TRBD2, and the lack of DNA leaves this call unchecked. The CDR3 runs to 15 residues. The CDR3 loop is CASSLLAGKTGELFF.

This CDR3 reads CSLGLAQETQYF. The V gene is TRBV29-1, the J gene TRBJ2-5; without DNA, the TCRdb call of TRBD2 cannot be checked. CDR3 length equals 12 residues. Germline V CDR1 and CDR2: SQVTM, ANQGSEA.

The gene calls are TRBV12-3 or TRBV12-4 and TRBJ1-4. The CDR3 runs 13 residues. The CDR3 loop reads CASMVATNEKLFF.

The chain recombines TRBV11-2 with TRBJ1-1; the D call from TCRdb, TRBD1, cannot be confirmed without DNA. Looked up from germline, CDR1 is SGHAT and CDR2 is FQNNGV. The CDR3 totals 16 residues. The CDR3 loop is CASSLGATVGNTEAFF.

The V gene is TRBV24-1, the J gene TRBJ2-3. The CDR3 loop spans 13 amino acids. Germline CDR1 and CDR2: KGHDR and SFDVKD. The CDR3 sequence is CATSEDGTDTQYF.

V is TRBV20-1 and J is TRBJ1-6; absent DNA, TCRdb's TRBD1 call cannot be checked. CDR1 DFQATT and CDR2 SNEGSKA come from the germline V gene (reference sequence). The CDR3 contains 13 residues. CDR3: CSARFTGESPLHF.

The chain's CDR3 is CASSLIGAYTDTQYF. The chain couples TRBV5-6 to TRBJ2-3; the D gene TCRdb calls, TRBD1, cannot be checked with no DNA. The CDR3 loop spans 15 amino acids. The germline V gene encodes CDR1 SGHDT and CDR2 YYEEEE. Looking up the rest from reference TRBV5-6 and TRBJ2-3 gives the full variable domain: DAGVTQSPTHLIKTRGQQVTLRCSPKSGHDTVSWYQQALGQGPQFIFQYYEEEERQRGNFPDRFSGHQFPNYSSELNVNALLLGDSALYLCASSLIGAYTDTQYFGPGTRLTVL.

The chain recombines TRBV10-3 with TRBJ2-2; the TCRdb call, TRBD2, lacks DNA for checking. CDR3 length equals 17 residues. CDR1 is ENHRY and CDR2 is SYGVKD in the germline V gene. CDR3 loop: CAISESKVAGVTGELFF.

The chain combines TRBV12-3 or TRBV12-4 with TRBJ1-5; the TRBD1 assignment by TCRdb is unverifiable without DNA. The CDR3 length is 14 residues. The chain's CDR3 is CASSRMGGNQPQHF.

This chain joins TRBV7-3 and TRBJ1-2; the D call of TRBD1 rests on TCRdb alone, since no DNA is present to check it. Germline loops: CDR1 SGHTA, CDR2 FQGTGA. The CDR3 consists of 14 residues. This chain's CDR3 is CASSLYRGASGYTF.